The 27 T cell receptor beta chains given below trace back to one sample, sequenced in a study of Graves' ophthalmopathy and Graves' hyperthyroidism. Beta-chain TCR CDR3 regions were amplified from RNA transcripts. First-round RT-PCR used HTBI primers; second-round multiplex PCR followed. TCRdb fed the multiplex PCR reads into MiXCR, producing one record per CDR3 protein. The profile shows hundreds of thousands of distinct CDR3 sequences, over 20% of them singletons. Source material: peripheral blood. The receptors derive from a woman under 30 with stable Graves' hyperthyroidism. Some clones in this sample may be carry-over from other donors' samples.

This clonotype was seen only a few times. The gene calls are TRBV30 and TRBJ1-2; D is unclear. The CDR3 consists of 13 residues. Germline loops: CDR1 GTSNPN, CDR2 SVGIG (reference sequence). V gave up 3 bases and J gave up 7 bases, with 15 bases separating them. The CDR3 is CAWSGLLKTGYTF. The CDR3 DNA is TGTGCCTGGAGCGGTTTACTGAAAACTGGCTACACCTTC.

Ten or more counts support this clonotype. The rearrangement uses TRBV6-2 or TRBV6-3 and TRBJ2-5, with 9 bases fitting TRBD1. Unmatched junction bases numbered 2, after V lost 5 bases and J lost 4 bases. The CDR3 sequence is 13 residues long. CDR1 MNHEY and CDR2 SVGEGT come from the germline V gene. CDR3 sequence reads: CASSRTGVETQYF. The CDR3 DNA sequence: TGTGCCAGCAGTCGGACAGGGGTAGAGACCCAGTACTTC.

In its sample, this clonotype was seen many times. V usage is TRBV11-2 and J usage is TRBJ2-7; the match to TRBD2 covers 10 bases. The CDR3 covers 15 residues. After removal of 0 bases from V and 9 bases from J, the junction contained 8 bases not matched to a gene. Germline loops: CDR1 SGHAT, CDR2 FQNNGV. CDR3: CASSLDTSGARGQYF. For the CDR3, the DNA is TGTGCCAGCAGCTTAGATACTAGCGGGGCTAGGGGGCAGTACTTC.

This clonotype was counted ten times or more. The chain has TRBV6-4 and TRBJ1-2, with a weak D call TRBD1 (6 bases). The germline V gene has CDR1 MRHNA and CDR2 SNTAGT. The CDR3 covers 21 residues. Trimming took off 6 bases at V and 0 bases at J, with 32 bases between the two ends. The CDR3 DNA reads TGTGCCAGCAGGGGGGCAATCAAGTCGCAACAATCATTAAAATCTAACTATGGCTACACCTTC. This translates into CASRGAIKSQQSLKSNYGYTF.

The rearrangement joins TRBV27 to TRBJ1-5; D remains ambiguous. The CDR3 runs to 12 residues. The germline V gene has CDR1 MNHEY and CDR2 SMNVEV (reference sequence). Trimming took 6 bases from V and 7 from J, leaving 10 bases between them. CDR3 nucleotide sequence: TGTGCCAGCAGAGAAGCCGGACAGCCCCAGCATTTT. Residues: CASREAGQPQHF.

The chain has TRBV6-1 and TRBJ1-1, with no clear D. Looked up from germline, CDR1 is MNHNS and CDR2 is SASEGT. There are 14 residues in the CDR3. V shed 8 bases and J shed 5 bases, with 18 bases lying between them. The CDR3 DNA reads TGTGCCAGCGTACAGAGGGTGAGAGGGACTGAAGCTTTCTTT. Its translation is CASVQRVRGTEAFF.

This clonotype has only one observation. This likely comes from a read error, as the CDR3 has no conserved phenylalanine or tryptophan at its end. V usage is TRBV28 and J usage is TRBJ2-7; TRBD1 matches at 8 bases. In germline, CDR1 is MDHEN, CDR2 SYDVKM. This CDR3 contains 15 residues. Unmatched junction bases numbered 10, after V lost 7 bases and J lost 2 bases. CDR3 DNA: TGTGCCAGCAAGCCCCGGCAGGGGGCCGCCTACGAGCAGTACTAC. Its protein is CASKPRQGAAYEQYY.

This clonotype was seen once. This chain's CDR3 is CASSQPRGRGDSPLHF. The CDR3 DNA follows: TGCGCCAGCAGCCAGCCCAGGGGAAGGGGCGATTCACCCCTCCACTTT. The chain joins TRBV4-1 to TRBJ1-6; D may be TRBD1 (6 bases). The germline V and J ends were trimmed by 3 bases and 8 bases, with 17 bases remaining between them. CDR3 length equals 16 residues. The germline V gene has CDR1 MGHRA and CDR2 YSYEKL.

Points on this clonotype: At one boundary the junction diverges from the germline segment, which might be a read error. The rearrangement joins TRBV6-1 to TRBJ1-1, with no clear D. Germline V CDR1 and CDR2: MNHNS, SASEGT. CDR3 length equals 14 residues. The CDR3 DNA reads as TGTGTCAGCAGTGAAGCTGGAGGGCCCACTGAAGCTTGCTTT. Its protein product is CVSSEAGGPTEACF.

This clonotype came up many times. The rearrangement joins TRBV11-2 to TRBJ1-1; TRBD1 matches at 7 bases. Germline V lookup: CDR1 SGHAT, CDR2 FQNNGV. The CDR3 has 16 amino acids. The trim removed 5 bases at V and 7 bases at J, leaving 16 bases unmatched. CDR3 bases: TGTGCCAGCAGCCAAGCTCAGGGGCTAGGGGGCATTGAAGCTTTCTTT. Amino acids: CASSQAQGLGGIEAFF.

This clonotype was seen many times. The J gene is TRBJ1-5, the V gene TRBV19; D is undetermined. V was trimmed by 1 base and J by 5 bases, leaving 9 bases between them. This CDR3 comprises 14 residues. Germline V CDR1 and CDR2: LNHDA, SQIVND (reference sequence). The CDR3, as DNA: TGTGCCAGTAGTATAGCGTGGAGAGATCAGCCCCAGCATTTT. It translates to CASSIAWRDQPQHF.

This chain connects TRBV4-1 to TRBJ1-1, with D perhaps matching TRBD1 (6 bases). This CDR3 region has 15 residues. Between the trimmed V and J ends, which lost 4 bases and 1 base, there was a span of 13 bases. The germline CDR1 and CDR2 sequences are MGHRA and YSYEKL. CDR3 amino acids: CASSLVRGGNTEAFF. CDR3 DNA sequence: TGCGCCAGCAGCCTTGTACGAGGGGGGAACACTGAAGCTTTCTTT.

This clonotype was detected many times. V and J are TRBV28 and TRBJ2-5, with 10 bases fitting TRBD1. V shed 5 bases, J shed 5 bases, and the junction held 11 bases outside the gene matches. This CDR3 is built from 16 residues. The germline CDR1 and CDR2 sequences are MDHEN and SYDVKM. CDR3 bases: TGTGCCAGCAGTCCCCCCGGGACAGGGGTTTCGGAGACCCAGTACTTC. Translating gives CASSPPGTGVSETQYF.

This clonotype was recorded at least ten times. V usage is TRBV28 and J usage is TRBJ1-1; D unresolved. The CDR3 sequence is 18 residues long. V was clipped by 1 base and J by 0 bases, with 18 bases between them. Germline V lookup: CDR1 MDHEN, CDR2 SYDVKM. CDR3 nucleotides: TGTGCCAGCAGTTTATCCCTCATGCAGAACGAAATGAACACTGAAGCTTTCTTT. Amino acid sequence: CASSLSLMQNEMNTEAFF.

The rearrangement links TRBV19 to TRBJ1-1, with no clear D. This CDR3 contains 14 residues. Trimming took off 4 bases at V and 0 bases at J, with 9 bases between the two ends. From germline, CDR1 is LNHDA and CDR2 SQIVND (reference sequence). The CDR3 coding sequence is TGTGCCAGTAGTACGGGGTCCATGAACACTGAAGCTTTCTTT. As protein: CASSTGSMNTEAFF.

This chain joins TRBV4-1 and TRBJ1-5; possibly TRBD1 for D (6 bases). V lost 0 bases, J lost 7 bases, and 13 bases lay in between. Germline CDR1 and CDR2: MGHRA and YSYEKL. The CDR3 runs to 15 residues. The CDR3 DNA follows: TGCGCCAGCAGCCAAGATCGGGGGGCAGGGCAGCCCCAGCATTTT. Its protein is CASSQDRGAGQPQHF.

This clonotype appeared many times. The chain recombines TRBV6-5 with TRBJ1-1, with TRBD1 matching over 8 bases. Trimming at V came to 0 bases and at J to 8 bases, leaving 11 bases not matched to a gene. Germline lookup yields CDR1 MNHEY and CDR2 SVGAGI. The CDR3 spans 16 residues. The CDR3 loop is CASSYSSQGARGEAFF. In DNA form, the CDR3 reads TGTGCCAGCAGTTACTCGAGTCAGGGGGCTCGAGGGGAAGCTTTCTTT.

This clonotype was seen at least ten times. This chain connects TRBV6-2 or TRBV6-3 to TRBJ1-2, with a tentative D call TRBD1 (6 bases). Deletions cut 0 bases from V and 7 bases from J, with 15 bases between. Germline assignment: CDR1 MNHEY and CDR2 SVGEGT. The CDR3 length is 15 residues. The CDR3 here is CASSYSRTGIFGYTF. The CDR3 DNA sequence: TGTGCCAGCAGTTACTCGAGAACAGGGATCTTTGGCTACACCTTC.

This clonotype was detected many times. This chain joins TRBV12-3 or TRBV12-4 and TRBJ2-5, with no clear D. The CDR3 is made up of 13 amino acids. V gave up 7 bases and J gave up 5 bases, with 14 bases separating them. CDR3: CASNALDGETQYF. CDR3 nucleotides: TGTGCCAGCAATGCCTTGGACGGGGAGACCCAGTACTTC.

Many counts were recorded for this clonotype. The CDR3 sequence is CASSYGTGASGANVLTF. The CDR3 nucleotides are TGTGCCAGCAGTTACGGTACAGGGGCCTCTGGGGCCAACGTCCTGACTTTC. This chain links TRBV6-2 or TRBV6-3 with TRBJ2-6; 7 nucleotides agree with TRBD1. The V gene end was trimmed by 2 bases and the J gene end by 0 bases; junction bases not matched to a gene: 4. Germline CDR1 and CDR2: MNHEY and SVGEGT. The CDR3 totals 17 residues.

CDR3 coding DNA: TGTGCCAGCAAGTGGGCCGGTGAAGCTTTCTTT. This codes for CASKWAGEAFF. The genes are TRBV12-3 or TRBV12-4 and TRBJ1-1; no definite D call. The length of the CDR3 is 11 residues. The V end lost 7 bases, the J end lost 7 bases, and 10 bases lay between the germline ends.

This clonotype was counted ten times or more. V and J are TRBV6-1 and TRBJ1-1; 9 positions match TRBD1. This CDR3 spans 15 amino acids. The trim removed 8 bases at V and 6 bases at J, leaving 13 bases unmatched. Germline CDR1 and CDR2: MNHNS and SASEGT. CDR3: CASQRGDRVLPEAFF. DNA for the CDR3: TGTGCCAGCCAGAGAGGGGACAGGGTGCTCCCTGAAGCTTTCTTT.

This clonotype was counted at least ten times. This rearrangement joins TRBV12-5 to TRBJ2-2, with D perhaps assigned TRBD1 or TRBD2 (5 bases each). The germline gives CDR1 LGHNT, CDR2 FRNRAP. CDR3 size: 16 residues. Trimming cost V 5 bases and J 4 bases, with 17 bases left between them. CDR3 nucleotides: TGTGCTAGTGGTCGACACACAGGAGGCAGCACCGGGGAGCTGTTTTTT. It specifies CASGRHTGGSTGELFF.

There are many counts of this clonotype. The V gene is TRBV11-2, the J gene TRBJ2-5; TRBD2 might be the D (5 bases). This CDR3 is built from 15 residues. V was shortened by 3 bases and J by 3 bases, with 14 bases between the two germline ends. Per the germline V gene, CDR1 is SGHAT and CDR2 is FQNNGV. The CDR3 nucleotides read TGTGCCAGCAGCTTTCTAATGGACTTAAAAGAGACCCAGTACTTC. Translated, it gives CASSFLMDLKETQYF. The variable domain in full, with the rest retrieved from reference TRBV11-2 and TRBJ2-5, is EAGVAQSPRYKIIEKRQSVAFWCNPISGHATLYWYQQILGQGPKLLIQFQNNGVVDDSQLPKDRFSAERLKGVDSTLKIQPAKLEDSAVYLCASSFLMDLKETQYFGPGTRLLVL.

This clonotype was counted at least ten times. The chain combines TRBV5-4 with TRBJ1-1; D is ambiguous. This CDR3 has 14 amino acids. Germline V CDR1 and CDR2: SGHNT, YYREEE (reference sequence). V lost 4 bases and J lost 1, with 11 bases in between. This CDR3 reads CASSPDPQNTEAFF. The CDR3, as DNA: TGTGCCAGCAGCCCCGACCCCCAGAACACTGAAGCTTTCTTT.

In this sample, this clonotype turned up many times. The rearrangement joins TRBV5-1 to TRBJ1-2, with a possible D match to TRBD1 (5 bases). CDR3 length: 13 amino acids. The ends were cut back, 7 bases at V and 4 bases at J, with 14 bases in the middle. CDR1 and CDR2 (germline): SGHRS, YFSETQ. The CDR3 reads CASGRDGPYGYTF. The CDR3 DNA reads TGCGCCAGCGGCCGGGACGGGCCCTATGGCTACACCTTC.

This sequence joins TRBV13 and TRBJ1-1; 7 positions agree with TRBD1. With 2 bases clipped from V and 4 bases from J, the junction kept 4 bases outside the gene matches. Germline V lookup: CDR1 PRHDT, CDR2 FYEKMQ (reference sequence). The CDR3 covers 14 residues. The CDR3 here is CASSLSYRGTEAFF. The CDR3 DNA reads TGTGCCAGCAGCTTAAGCTACAGGGGCACTGAAGCTTTCTTT.